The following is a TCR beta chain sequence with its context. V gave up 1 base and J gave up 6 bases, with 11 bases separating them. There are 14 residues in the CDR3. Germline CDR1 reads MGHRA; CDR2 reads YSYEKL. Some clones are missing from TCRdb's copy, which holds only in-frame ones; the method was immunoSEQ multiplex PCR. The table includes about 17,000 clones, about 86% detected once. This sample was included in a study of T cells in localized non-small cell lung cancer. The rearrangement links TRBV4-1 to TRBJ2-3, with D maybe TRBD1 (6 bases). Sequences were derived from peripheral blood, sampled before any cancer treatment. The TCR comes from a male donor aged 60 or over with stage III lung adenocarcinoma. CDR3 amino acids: CASSQAAGVDTQYF. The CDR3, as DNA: TGCGCCAGCAGCCAAGCGGCAGGGGTGGATACGCAGTATTTT.